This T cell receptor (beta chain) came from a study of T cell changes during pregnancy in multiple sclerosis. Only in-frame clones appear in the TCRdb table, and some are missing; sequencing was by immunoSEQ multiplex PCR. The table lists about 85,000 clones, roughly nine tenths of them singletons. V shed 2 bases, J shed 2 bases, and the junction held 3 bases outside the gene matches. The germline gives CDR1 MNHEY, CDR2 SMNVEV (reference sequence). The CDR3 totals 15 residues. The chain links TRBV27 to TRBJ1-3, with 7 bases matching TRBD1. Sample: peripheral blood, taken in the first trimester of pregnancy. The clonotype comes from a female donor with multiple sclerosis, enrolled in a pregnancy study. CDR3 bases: TGTGCCAGCAGTTTACGACAGGGCACTGGAAACACCATATATTTT. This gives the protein CASSLRQGTGNTIYF.